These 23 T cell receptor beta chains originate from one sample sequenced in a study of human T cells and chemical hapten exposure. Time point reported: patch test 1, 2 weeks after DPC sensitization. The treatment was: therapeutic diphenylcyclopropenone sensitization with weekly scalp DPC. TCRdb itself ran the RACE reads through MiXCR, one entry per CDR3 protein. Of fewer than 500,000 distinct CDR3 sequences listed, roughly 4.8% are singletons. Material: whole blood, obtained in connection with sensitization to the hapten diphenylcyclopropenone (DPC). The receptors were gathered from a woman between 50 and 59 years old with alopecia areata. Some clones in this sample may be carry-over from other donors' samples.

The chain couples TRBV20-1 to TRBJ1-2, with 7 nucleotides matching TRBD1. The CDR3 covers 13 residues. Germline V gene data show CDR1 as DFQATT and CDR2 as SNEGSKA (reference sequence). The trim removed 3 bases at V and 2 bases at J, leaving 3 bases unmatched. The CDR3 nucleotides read TGCAGTGCTAGCCAGGGGGGAAACTATGGCTACACCTTC. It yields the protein CSASQGGNYGYTF.

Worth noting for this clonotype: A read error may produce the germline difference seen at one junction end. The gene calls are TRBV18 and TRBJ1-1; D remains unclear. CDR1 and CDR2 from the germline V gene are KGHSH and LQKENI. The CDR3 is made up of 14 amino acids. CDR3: CASSPRSMNTEVFF. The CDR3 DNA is TGTGCCAGCTCACCACGGAGCATGAACACTGAAGTTTTCTTT.

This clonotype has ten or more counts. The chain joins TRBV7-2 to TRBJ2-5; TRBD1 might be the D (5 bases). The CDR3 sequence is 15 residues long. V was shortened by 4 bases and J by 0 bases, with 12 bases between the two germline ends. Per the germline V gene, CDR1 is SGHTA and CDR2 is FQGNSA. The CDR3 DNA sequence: TGTGCCAGCAGCTCCCAGGGAACCGACCAAGAGACCCAGTACTTC. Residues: CASSSQGTDQETQYF.

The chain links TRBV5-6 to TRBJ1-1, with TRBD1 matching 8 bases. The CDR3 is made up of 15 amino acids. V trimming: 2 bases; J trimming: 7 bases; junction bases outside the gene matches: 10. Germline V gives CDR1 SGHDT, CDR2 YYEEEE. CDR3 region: CASSLSRGRLSEAFF. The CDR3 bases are TGTGCCAGCAGCTTATCCAGGGGGCGTTTGAGTGAAGCTTTCTTT.

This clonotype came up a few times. CDR3 bases: TGTGCCAGCAGCGTAGATCACAGGAGAGGTCAGCCCCAGCATTTT. This codes for CASSVDHRRGQPQHF. The chain combines TRBV9 with TRBJ1-5; maybe TRBD1 (5 bases). This CDR3 contains 15 residues. Between the trimmed V and J ends, which lost 0 bases and 6 bases, there was a span of 13 bases. Germline V gene sequence: CDR1 SGDLS, CDR2 YYNGEE.

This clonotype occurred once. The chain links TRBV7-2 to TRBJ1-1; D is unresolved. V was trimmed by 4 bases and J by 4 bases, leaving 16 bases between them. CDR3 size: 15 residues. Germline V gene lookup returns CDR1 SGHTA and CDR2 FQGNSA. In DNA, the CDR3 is TGTGCCAGCAGCTCGAGATCGTTGTTTACCACTGAAGCTTTCTTT. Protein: CASSSRSLFTTEAFF.

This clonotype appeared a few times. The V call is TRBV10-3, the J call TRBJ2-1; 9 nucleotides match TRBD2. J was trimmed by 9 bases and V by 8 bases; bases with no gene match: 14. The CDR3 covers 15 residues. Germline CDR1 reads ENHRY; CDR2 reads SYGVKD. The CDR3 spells CAIAPTSGREGEQFF. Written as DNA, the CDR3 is TGTGCCATCGCCCCAACTAGCGGGCGGGAGGGTGAGCAGTTCTTC.

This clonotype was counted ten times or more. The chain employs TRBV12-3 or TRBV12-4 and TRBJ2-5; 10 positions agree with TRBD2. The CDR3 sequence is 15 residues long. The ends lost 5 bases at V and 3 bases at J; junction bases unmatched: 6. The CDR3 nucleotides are TGTGCCAGCAGTCCCTCAGCGGGAGGGAAAGAGACCCAGTACTTC. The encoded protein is CASSPSAGGKETQYF.

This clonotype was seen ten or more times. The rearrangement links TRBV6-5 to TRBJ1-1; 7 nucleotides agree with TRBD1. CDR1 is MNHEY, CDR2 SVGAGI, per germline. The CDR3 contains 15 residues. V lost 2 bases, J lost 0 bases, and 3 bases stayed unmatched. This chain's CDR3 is CASSYAGGMNTEAFF. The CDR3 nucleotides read TGTGCCAGCAGTTACGCAGGGGGGATGAACACTGAAGCTTTCTTT.

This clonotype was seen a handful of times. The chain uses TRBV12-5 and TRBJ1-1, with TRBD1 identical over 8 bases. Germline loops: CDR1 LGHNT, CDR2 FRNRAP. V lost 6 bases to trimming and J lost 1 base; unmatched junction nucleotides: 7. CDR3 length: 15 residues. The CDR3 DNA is TGTGCTAGTGGAACCACAGGGGGTTCGAACACTGAAGCTTTCTTT. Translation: CASGTTGGSNTEAFF.

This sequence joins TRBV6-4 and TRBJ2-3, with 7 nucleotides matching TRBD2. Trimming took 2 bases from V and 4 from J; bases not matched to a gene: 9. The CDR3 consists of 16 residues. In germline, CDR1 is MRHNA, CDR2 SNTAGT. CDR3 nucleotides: TGTGCCAGCAGTGACCTGACTAGCCGGGGGGCAGATACGCAGTATTTT. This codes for CASSDLTSRGADTQYF.

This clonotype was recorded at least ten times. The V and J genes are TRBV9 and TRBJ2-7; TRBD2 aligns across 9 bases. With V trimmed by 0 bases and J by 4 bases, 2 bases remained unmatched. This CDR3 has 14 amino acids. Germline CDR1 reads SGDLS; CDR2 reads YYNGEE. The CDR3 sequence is CASSVDLAGYEQYF. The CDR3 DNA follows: TGTGCCAGCAGCGTAGACCTAGCGGGGTACGAGCAGTACTTC.

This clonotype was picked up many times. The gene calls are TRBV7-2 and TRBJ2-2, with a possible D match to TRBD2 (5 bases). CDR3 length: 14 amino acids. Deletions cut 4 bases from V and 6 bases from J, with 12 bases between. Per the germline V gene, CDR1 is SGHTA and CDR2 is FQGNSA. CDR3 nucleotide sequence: TGTGCCAGCAGCTCACGGGGTGGTTCCGGGGAGCTGTTTTTT. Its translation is CASSSRGGSGELFF.

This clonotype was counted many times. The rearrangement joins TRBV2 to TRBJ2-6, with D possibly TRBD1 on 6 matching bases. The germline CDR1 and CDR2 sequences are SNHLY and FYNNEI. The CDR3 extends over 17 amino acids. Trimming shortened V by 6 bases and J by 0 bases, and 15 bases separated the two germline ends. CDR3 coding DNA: TGTGCCAGCAGGTTACAGGGAACCCGCTCTGGGGCCAACGTCCTGACTTTC. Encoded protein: CASRLQGTRSGANVLTF.

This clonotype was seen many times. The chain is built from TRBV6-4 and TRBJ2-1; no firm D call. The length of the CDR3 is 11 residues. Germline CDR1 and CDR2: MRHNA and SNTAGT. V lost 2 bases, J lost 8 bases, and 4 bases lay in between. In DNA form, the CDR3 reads TGTGCCAGCAGTGACACCCATGAGCAGTTCTTC. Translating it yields CASSDTHEQFF.

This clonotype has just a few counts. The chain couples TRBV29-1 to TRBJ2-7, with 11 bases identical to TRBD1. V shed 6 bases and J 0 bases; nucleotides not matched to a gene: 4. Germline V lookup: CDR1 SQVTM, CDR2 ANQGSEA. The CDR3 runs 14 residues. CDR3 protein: CSVAGQGASYEQYF. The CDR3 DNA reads TGCAGCGTCGCTGGACAGGGGGCCTCCTACGAGCAGTACTTC.

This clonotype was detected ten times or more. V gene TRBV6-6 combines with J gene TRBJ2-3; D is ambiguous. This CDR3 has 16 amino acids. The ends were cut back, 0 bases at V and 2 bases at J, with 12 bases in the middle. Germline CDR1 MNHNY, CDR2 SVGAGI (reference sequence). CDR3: CASSYSPRLITDTQYF. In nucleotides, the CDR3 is TGTGCCAGCAGTTACTCCCCCCGTTTAATCACAGATACGCAGTATTTT.

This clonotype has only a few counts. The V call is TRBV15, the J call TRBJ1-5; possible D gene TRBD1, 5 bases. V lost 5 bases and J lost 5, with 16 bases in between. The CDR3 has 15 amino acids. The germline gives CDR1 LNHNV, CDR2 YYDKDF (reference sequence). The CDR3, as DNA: TGTGCCACCAGCGCCGCAGGGACCGCGGATCAGCCCCAGCATTTT. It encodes CATSAAGTADQPQHF.

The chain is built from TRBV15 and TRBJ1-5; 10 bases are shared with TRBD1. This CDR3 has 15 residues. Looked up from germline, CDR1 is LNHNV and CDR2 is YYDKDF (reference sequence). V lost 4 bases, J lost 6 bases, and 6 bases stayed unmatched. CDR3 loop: CATSTGQGLSQPQHF. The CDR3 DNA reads TGTGCCACCAGCACGGGACAGGGGCTAAGTCAGCCCCAGCATTTT. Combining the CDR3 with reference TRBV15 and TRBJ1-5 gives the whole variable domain DAMVIQNPRYQVTQFGKPVTLSCSQTLNHNVMYWYQQKSSQAPKLLFHYYDKDFNNEADTPDNFQSRRPNTSFCFLDIRSPGLGDTAMYLCATSTGQGLSQPQHFGDGTRLSIL.

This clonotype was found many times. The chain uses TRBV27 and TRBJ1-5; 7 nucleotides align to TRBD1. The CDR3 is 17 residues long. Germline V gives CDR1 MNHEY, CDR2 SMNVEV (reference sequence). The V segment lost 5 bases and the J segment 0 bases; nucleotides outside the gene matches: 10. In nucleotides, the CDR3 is TGTGCCAGCAGTCCAAAACCGACAGGGTATAGCAATCAGCCCCAGCATTTT. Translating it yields CASSPKPTGYSNQPQHF.

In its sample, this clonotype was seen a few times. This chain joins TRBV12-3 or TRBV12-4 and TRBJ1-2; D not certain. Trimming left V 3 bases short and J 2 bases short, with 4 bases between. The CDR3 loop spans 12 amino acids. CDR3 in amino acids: CASSLVNYGYTF. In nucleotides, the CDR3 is TGTGCCAGCAGTTTGGTCAACTATGGCTACACCTTC.

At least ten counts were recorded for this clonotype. CDR3 protein: CASSLLAGRGNEQFF. The DNA for the CDR3 is TGCGCCAGCAGCTTACTAGCGGGACGGGGCAATGAGCAGTTCTTC. J is TRBJ2-1 and V is TRBV5-1; 10 nucleotides align to TRBD2. Germline V gene sequence: CDR1 SGHRS, CDR2 YFSETQ. This CDR3 is 15 amino acids long. V dropped 2 bases and J dropped 6; count of bases not matched to a gene: 5.

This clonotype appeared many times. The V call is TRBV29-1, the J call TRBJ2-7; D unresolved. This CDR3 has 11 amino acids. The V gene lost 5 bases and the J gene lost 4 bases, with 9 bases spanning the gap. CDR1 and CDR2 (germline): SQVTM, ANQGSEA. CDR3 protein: CSVLDRYEQYF. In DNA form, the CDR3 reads TGCAGCGTTCTTGACCGTTACGAGCAGTACTTC.